These 25 T cell receptor beta chains came from one sample sequenced in a study of CD8 T cells in ankylosing spondylitis. TCRdb used MiXCR to reprocess the 5' RACE reads, holding one entry per CDR3 protein. This table holds around 340,000 distinct CDR3 sequences, around 20% found once. The sequencing sample was made of blood, either unsorted or a sorted T cell fraction (not recorded which). The receptors were gathered from a male donor with ankylosing spondylitis or in good health (not recorded which).

This chain connects TRBV19 to TRBJ2-1; no clear D gene. Trimming pared 3 bases from V and 5 bases from J, leaving 11 bases between. This CDR3 is built from 14 residues. Per the germline V gene, CDR1 is LNHDA and CDR2 is SQIVND (reference sequence). CDR3 nucleotides: TGTGCCAGTAGTATTTGGGTTCGGGACAATGAGCAGTTCTTC. Amino acids: CASSIWVRDNEQFF.

The table lists this clonotype with a few counts. Since a much larger clone is just one base distant, this may be a read error. The chain uses TRBV27 and TRBJ2-7; 9 bases are a match to TRBD1. J lost 2 bases, V lost 3 bases, and 2 bases had no gene match. CDR3 length: 14 residues. CDR1 MNHEY and CDR2 SMNVEV come from the germline V gene (reference sequence). The CDR3 DNA reads TGTGCCAGCAGTTTCTGGACAGGGGCCTACGAGCAGTACTTC. Protein sequence: CASSFWTGAYEQYF.

This clonotype was detected ten times or more. The V and J genes are TRBV10-3 and TRBJ2-3, with a possible D match to TRBD2 (5 bases). V lost 0 bases and J 3 bases, leaving 13 bases between the germline ends. CDR3 length: 16 amino acids. Germline CDR1 reads ENHRY; CDR2 reads SYGVKD. DNA for the CDR3: TGTGCCATCAGTGAGTCGCGCCTAGCCCAAACAGATACGCAGTATTTT. This gives the protein CAISESRLAQTDTQYF.

J is TRBJ2-6 and V is TRBV4-1; the D gene could be TRBD1 or TRBD2 (5 bases each). Between the trimmed V and J ends, which lost 0 bases and 0 bases, there was a span of 12 bases. Germline CDR1 MGHRA, CDR2 YSYEKL. CDR3 length equals 18 residues. CDR3 coding DNA: TGCGCCAGCAGCCAAGATGGGGGAATACCCTCTGGGGCCAACGTCCTGACTTTC. This translates into CASSQDGGIPSGANVLTF.

This clonotype was observed a handful of times. The chain uses TRBV12-3 or TRBV12-4 and TRBJ1-1; D is perhaps TRBD1 (5 bases). There are 15 residues in the CDR3. V gave up 5 bases and J gave up 4 bases, with 17 bases separating them. In nucleotides, the CDR3 is TGTGCCAGCAGTGCCCCGGGTTGGGGACCCACTGAAGCTTTCTTT. As protein: CASSAPGWGPTEAFF.

The chain uses TRBV20-1 and TRBJ2-2, with D hard to call. Trimming left V 4 bases short and J 4 bases short, with 4 bases between. This CDR3 has 11 residues. Germline-derived CDR1 and CDR2 are DFQATT and SNEGSKA (reference sequence). CDR3 residues: CSATTTGELFF. CDR3 bases: TGCAGTGCTACTACCACCGGGGAGCTGTTTTTT.

V usage is TRBV12-3 or TRBV12-4 and J usage is TRBJ2-5; 8 bases line up with TRBD1. Trimming cost V 7 bases and J 4 bases; bases outside gene matches: 5. The CDR3 loop spans 13 amino acids. CDR3 sequence reads: CASTLDRAETQYF. CDR3 sequence (DNA): TGTGCCAGCACTCTGGACAGGGCAGAGACCCAGTACTTC.

The V gene is TRBV2, the J gene TRBJ1-4, with 8 positions matching TRBD1. V lost 6 bases, J lost 5 bases, and 8 bases stayed unmatched. Germline V lookup: CDR1 SNHLY, CDR2 FYNNEI. The CDR3 covers 15 residues. The CDR3 bases are TGTGCCAGCAGGACACCGGGACAGGCAAATGAAAAACTGTTTTTT. Translation: CASRTPGQANEKLFF.

The rearrangement joins TRBV24-1 to TRBJ1-2, with 8 positions matching TRBD1. Germline-derived CDR1 and CDR2 are KGHDR and SFDVKD. With V trimmed by 3 bases and J by 8 bases, 19 bases remained unmatched. The CDR3 runs 18 residues. The CDR3 DNA follows: TGTGCCACCAGTGATCGAATTACAGGGGGGTCGCCGGGTGAGGGCTACACCTTC. Translating gives CATSDRITGGSPGEGYTF.

A few counts support this clonotype. The CDR3 reads CASSYEGNEQFF. The CDR3 coding sequence is TGTGCCAGCAGTTACGAGGGAAATGAGCAGTTCTTC. V gene TRBV6-5 combines with J gene TRBJ2-1; a weak D match, TRBD2 (5 bases). This CDR3 region has 12 residues. Deletions cut 2 bases from V and 7 bases from J, with 6 bases between. CDR1 MNHEY and CDR2 SVGAGI come from the germline V gene.

A few counts support this clonotype. V usage is TRBV24-1 and J usage is TRBJ2-3; no reliable D call. V was trimmed by 9 bases and J by 4 bases, leaving 4 bases between them. Germline V gene lookup returns CDR1 KGHDR and CDR2 SFDVKD. CDR3 length: 10 residues. CDR3 residues: CATESDTQYF. The CDR3 nucleotides are TGTGCCACCGAATCAGATACGCAGTATTTT.

V gene TRBV5-1 combines with J gene TRBJ2-1; the match to TRBD1 covers 8 bases. Trimming at V came to 4 bases and at J to 1 base, leaving 7 bases not matched to a gene. The CDR3 totals 16 residues. CDR1 and CDR2 (germline): SGHRS, YFSETQ. The CDR3, as DNA: TGCGCCAGCAGCAAGATACGACAGGGGTCCTACAATGAGCAGTTCTTC. Protein sequence: CASSKIRQGSYNEQFF. The complete variable domain, with remaining parts taken from reference TRBV5-1 and TRBJ2-1, reads KAGVTQTPRYLIKTRGQQVTLSCSPISGHRSVSWYQQTPGQGLQFLFEYFSETQRNKGNFPGRFSGRQFSNSRSEMNVSTLELGDSALYLCASSKIRQGSYNEQFFGPGTRLTVL.

In this sample, this clonotype turned up many times. V usage is TRBV11-2 and J usage is TRBJ2-7; tentatively, D is TRBD1 or TRBD2 (6 bases each). The V gene's germline CDR1 is SGHAT and CDR2 FQNNGV. The V end was cut by 1 base, the J end by 2 bases, with 12 bases between. The CDR3 spans 15 residues. The CDR3 nucleotides are TGTGCCAGCAGCTTAGGCTGGGGGGCAGCCTACGAGCAGTACTTC. Translation: CASSLGWGAAYEQYF. The variable domain in full, with the rest retrieved from reference TRBV11-2 and TRBJ2-7, is EAGVAQSPRYKIIEKRQSVAFWCNPISGHATLYWYQQILGQGPKLLIQFQNNGVVDDSQLPKDRFSAERLKGVDSTLKIQPAKLEDSAVYLCASSLGWGAAYEQYFGPGTRLTVT.

This clonotype was counted only a few times. The chain uses TRBV5-5 and TRBJ2-5; 8 bases line up with TRBD1. The V and J ends lost 1 base and 0 bases, in that order; junction bases with no gene match: 5. Germline assignment: CDR1 SGHKS and CDR2 YYEKEE (reference sequence). The CDR3 is 16 residues long. The CDR3 here is CASSLSPGQDQETQYF. Written as DNA, the CDR3 is TGTGCCAGCAGCTTGTCCCCGGGACAGGACCAAGAGACCCAGTACTTC.

This clonotype has only a few counts. This chain links TRBV20-1 with TRBJ2-2, with a weak D call TRBD2 (6 bases). The CDR3 runs to 16 residues. Germline CDR1 reads DFQATT; CDR2 reads SNEGSKA (reference sequence). V lost 0 bases and J 2 bases, leaving 13 bases between the germline ends. The CDR3 DNA reads as TGCAGTGCTAGAGATCTAGGGGACTCAAACACCGGGGAGCTGTTTTTT. Translation: CSARDLGDSNTGELFF.

The J gene is TRBJ1-2, the V gene TRBV7-6; D not resolved. CDR1 and CDR2 from the germline V gene are SGHVS and FNYEAQ. The CDR3 consists of 13 residues. V lost 4 bases and J 6 bases, leaving 12 bases between the germline ends. In DNA, the CDR3 is TGTGCCAGCAGCTCGACCGCTGGGGATGGCTACACCTTC. It translates to CASSSTAGDGYTF.

This clonotype showed up just a few times. This chain uses TRBV12-3 or TRBV12-4 with TRBJ2-7; 7 nucleotides align to TRBD2. Trimming cost V 3 bases and J 6 bases; bases outside gene matches: 11. The CDR3 is 15 amino acids. CDR3 region: CASSLSATSSTEQYF. Written as DNA, the CDR3 is TGTGCCAGCAGTTTGAGTGCGACTAGCTCAACCGAGCAGTACTTC.

This clonotype was observed a few times. This chain joins TRBV20-1 and TRBJ1-5; 10 bases fit TRBD1. The V gene's germline CDR1 is DFQATT and CDR2 SNEGSKA (reference sequence). After removal of 2 bases from V and 6 bases from J, the junction contained 4 bases not matched to a gene. This CDR3 region has 14 residues. CDR3 coding DNA: TGCAGTGCTAGAAGGACAGGGGGGTCTCAGCCCCAGCATTTT. It encodes CSARRTGGSQPQHF.

The rearrangement uses TRBV3-1 and TRBJ2-7; possibly TRBD1 for D (5 bases). CDR1 LGHDT and CDR2 YNNKEL come from the germline V gene (reference sequence). Between the trimmed V and J ends, which lost 0 bases and 0 bases, there was a span of 12 bases. This CDR3 has 16 residues. For the CDR3, the DNA is TGTGCCAGCAGCCAAGATTGGGGCCGAAGCTCCTACGAGCAGTACTTC. Encoded protein: CASSQDWGRSSYEQYF.

This clonotype appeared a single time. The V gene is TRBV7-9, the J gene TRBJ2-1; D uncertain. V was shortened by 5 bases and J by 8 bases, with 10 bases between the two germline ends. CDR1 and CDR2 (germline): SEHNR, FQNEAQ (reference sequence). The CDR3 runs 12 residues. The CDR3 region is CASSPNGYEQFF. The CDR3 bases are TGTGCCAGCAGCCCGAACGGCTATGAGCAGTTCTTC.

In its sample, this clonotype was seen a few times. V is TRBV20-1 and J is TRBJ2-5, with D possibly being TRBD2 (7 bases). Germline lookup yields CDR1 DFQATT and CDR2 SNEGSKA (reference sequence). This CDR3 comprises 12 residues. The germline V and J ends were trimmed by 6 bases and 5 bases, with 13 bases remaining between them. The CDR3: CSAPGGPETQYF. DNA for the CDR3: TGCAGTGCACCGGGGGGCCCGGAGACCCAGTACTTC.

In its sample, this clonotype was seen many times. The CDR3 sequence: CSVVGGVVDEQFF. The DNA for the CDR3 is TGCAGCGTTGTTGGGGGGGTAGTCGATGAGCAGTTCTTC. The V call is TRBV29-1, the J call TRBJ2-1, with 7 bases fitting TRBD2. Germline CDR1 reads SQVTM; CDR2 reads ANQGSEA. V lost 4 bases to trimming and J lost 8 bases; unmatched junction nucleotides: 8. The CDR3 runs 13 residues.

The rearrangement joins TRBV4-1 to TRBJ2-7; a possible D gene is TRBD1 (5 bases). The CDR3 is 16 amino acids. From germline, CDR1 is MGHRA and CDR2 YSYEKL. The V end was cut by 4 bases, the J end by 0 bases, with 16 bases between. The CDR3, as DNA: TGCGCCAGCAGCCCCACATGGGGCCTGAGCTCCTACGAGCAGTACTTC. It yields the protein CASSPTWGLSSYEQYF.

This clonotype was picked up a small number of times. The V and J genes are TRBV6-2 or TRBV6-3 and TRBJ2-7; a possible D gene is TRBD2 (5 bases). The CDR3 consists of 10 residues. V was shortened by 7 bases and J by 11 bases, with 12 bases between the two germline ends. Germline values: CDR1 MNHEY, CDR2 SVGEGT. CDR3: CASKGLREYF. The DNA of the CDR3 is TGTGCCAGCAAGGGTCTGCGGGAGTACTTC.

The rearrangement links TRBV7-9 to TRBJ2-3; D might be TRBD1 or TRBD2, each matching 5 bases. The germline CDR1 and CDR2 sequences are SEHNR and FQNEAQ (reference sequence). The CDR3 covers 16 residues. The V gene lost 1 base and the J gene lost 2 bases, with 13 bases spanning the gap. CDR3 bases: TGTGCCAGCAGCTTAGTGTGGGGGACCTACACAGATACGCAGTATTTT. Its protein product is CASSLVWGTYTDTQYF.